A single sample is the source of the 16 T cell receptor beta chains below, sequenced in a study of molecular identifiers for immune sequencing clone quantification. TCRdb re-analysed the PCR reads in MiXCR, keeping a single row per CDR3 protein. The sample contains hundreds of thousands of distinct CDR3 sequences, about 25% of which appear only once. The material sequenced was naive CD8+ T cells from blood, with Jurkat cell RNA spiked in. Subset indicated: FACS-sorted CD8+CD4-CCR7+CD45RA+ naive T cells. These receptors were obtained from a human donor in good health. Some libraries in this study had Jurkat cell RNA spiked in.

The rearrangement uses TRBV5-6 and TRBJ1-2, with 8 bases aligning to TRBD1. Germline V gives CDR1 SGHDT, CDR2 YYEEEE. The CDR3 runs 16 residues. Trimming took 7 bases from V and 3 from J; bases not matched to a gene: 14. CDR3 in DNA: TGTGCCAGCGGCCAAGTGACAGGGGAGTTGTACTATGGCTACACCTTC. Its protein is CASGQVTGELYYGYTF. Full variable domain (outside the CDR3, taken from reference TRBV5-6 and TRBJ1-2): DAGVTQSPTHLIKTRGQQVTLRCSPKSGHDTVSWYQQALGQGPQFIFQYYEEEERQRGNFPDRFSGHQFPNYSSELNVNALLLGDSALYLCASGQVTGELYYGYTFGSGTRLTVV.

This rearrangement joins TRBV6-5 to TRBJ2-5; D not resolved. The germline V gene encodes CDR1 MNHEY and CDR2 SVGAGI. The CDR3 length is 15 residues. The V and J ends lost 0 bases and 8 bases respectively, with 16 bases between them. The CDR3 is CASSYSWSPQKTQYF. The CDR3 DNA reads TGTGCCAGCAGTTACTCGTGGTCACCTCAAAAAACCCAGTACTTC.

Note on this clonotype: Its ends do not fully match the called genes, so a read error is possible. This chain connects TRBV9 to TRBJ1-5; D may be TRBD1 (6 bases). Germline V gene lookup returns CDR1 SGDLS and CDR2 YYNGEE. This CDR3 is 17 amino acids long. CDR3 in amino acids: CASSVEGGVWSNQLQHF. For the CDR3, the DNA is TGTGCCAGCAGCGTAGAGGGGGGGGTATGGAGCAATCAGCTCCAGCATTTT.

The chain links TRBV9 to TRBJ2-1; D gene uncertain. Per germline, CDR1 SGDLS and CDR2 YYNGEE. The V end lost 8 bases, the J end lost 7 bases, and 16 bases lay between the germline ends. The CDR3 loop spans 13 amino acids. Here the CDR3 DNA reads TGTGCCAGAAGCCCACAGATGAGGAATGAGCAGTTCTTC. Its protein is CARSPQMRNEQFF.

At least ten counts were recorded for this clonotype. The chain links TRBV30 to TRBJ2-7; possibly TRBD2 for D (5 bases). Germline V gives CDR1 GTSNPN, CDR2 SVGIG (reference sequence). CDR3 length equals 12 residues. V was clipped by 3 bases and J by 2 bases, with 8 bases between them. For the CDR3, the DNA is TGTGCCTGGAGCCGGGAAACCTACGAGCAGTACTTC. It translates to CAWSRETYEQYF.

In regard to this clonotype: A much more abundant neighbour one base away suggests this may be a read error. The chain's CDR3 is CASSSLSHSRGKVTDTQYF. CDR3 bases: TGTGCCAGCAGTTCCCTCTCCCACAGCAGGGGGAAGGTCACAGATACGCAGTATTTT. The rearrangement uses TRBV12-3 or TRBV12-4 and TRBJ2-3, with TRBD1 matching over 7 bases. The CDR3 sequence is 19 residues long. The J segment lost 2 bases and the V segment lost 4 bases, leaving 18 bases of the junction unmatched.

The chain has TRBV2 and TRBJ2-1; tentatively, D is TRBD2 (6 bases). Per the germline V gene, CDR1 is SNHLY and CDR2 is FYNNEI. This CDR3 contains 15 residues. Trimming stripped 1 base from V and 4 bases from J, with 11 bases between. CDR3 coding DNA: TGTGCCAGCAGTGAAGTGCTAGCGCCATACAATGAGCAGTTCTTC. It is translated as CASSEVLAPYNEQFF.

The chain links TRBV6-5 to TRBJ2-1; perhaps TRBD1 as D (5 bases). The V and J ends lost 2 bases and 5 bases respectively, with 10 bases between them. Per germline, CDR1 MNHEY and CDR2 SVGAGI. The CDR3 covers 14 residues. CDR3: CASSYIWGDNEQFF. DNA for the CDR3: TGTGCCAGCAGTTACATATGGGGCGACAATGAGCAGTTCTTC.

This sequence joins TRBV20-1 and TRBJ2-1, with D tentatively TRBD1 (6 bases). Trimming removed 6 bases at V and 3 bases at J, with 18 bases between. Per the germline V gene, CDR1 is DFQATT and CDR2 is SNEGSKA (reference sequence). The CDR3 length is 15 residues. The CDR3 sequence: CSARTGLGLYNEQFF. CDR3 nucleotides: TGCAGTGCAAGAACAGGGCTTGGGCTCTACAATGAGCAGTTCTTC.

Turning to this clonotype: One base away lies a much larger clone, so this may be a sequencing read error. The DNA of the CDR3 is TGTGCCAGCAGACAGGGACAGGAGAACACTGAAGCTTTCTTT. Residues: CASRQGQENTEAFF. The J gene is TRBJ1-1, the V gene TRBV6-5; 8 bases are shared with TRBD1. CDR3 size: 14 residues. Germline assignment: CDR1 MNHEY and CDR2 SVGAGI. V gave up 6 bases and J gave up 1 base; unmatched junction bases: 4.

At least ten counts were recorded for this clonotype. The chain has TRBV10-3 and TRBJ1-5; D uncertain. CDR1 and CDR2 (germline): ENHRY, SYGVKD. This CDR3 is built from 13 residues. Trimming left V 1 base short and J 7 bases short, with 8 bases between. In DNA, the CDR3 is TGTGCCATCAGTGAGTGGGGTGGCCAGCCCCAGCATTTT. Translated, it gives CAISEWGGQPQHF.

This clonotype was seen more than once but under ten times. The J gene is TRBJ2-7, the V gene TRBV5-1; the match to TRBD1 covers 7 bases. CDR3 length: 15 amino acids. Unmatched junction bases numbered 8, after V lost 1 base and J lost 4 bases. Germline V gene data show CDR1 as SGHRS and CDR2 as YFSETQ. The CDR3 DNA follows: TGCGCCAGCAGCTTGTCGGGACAGTTGACATACGAGCAGTACTTC. Translation gives CASSLSGQLTYEQYF.

The DNA for the CDR3 is TGTGCCAGCAGTTTTATTAGGCAGCCCCAGCATTTT. The encoded protein is CASSFIRQPQHF. The genes are TRBV28 and TRBJ1-5; D not resolved. Germline values: CDR1 MDHEN, CDR2 SYDVKM. V was cut by 3 bases and J by 7 bases, with 7 bases left in between. This CDR3 is built from 12 residues.

J is TRBJ2-3 and V is TRBV7-9; D may match TRBD1 or TRBD2 (5 bases each). Trimming took 5 bases from V and 4 from J, leaving 16 bases between them. Germline-derived CDR1 and CDR2 are SEHNR and FQNEAQ (reference sequence). The CDR3 has 15 residues. CDR3 protein: CASSASLGTADTQYF. The CDR3 DNA sequence: TGTGCCAGCAGCGCTAGCTTAGGGACCGCAGATACGCAGTATTTT. Based on the CDR3 plus reference TRBV7-9 and TRBJ2-3, the full variable domain is DTGVSQNPRHKITKRGQNVTFRCDPISEHNRLYWYRQTLGQGPEFLTYFQNEAQLEKSRLLSDRFSAERPKGSFSTLEIQRTEQGDSAMYLCASSASLGTADTQYFGPGTRLTVL.

The gene calls are TRBV30 and TRBJ2-3; 11 bases line up with TRBD2. The CDR3 has 18 residues. The V gene end was trimmed by 5 bases and the J gene end by 0 bases; junction bases not matched to a gene: 13. Germline lookup yields CDR1 GTSNPN and CDR2 SVGIG (reference sequence). The CDR3 DNA follows: TGTGCCTGGGATTGGGGACTAGCGGAAAAAATTAGCACAGATACGCAGTATTTT. Translating gives CAWDWGLAEKISTDTQYF.

This clonotype was counted many times. The J gene is TRBJ2-3, the V gene TRBV12-3 or TRBV12-4; tentative D call: TRBD2 (5 bases). V was shortened by 1 base and J by 4 bases, with 15 bases between the two germline ends. The CDR3 extends over 16 amino acids. The CDR3 DNA is TGTGCCAGCAGTTTAGAAGGGCCCGGACTCCCAGATACGCAGTATTTT. Its protein product is CASSLEGPGLPDTQYF.